These 14 T cell receptor beta chains share one sample of origin, sequenced in a study of chemoradiotherapy in HPV16-positive cancers. Some clones are missing from TCRdb's copy, which holds only in-frame ones; the method was immunoSEQ multiplex PCR. The sample lists 4,000 to 6,000 clones, about 91% occurring once. Sequenced here: tumor tissue, sampled from a patient who underwent chemoradiotherapy. Receptors were obtained from a human donor with HPV-associated anogenital cancer.

This chain joins TRBV19 and TRBJ2-7, with 7 bases fitting TRBD1. With 5 bases clipped from V and 2 bases from J, the junction kept 9 bases outside the gene matches. In germline, CDR1 is LNHDA, CDR2 SQIVND (reference sequence). This CDR3 spans 15 amino acids. The CDR3 DNA reads as TGTGCCAGTAGTGCCCGACAGGGTATAGCCTACGAGCAGTACTTC. It encodes CASSARQGIAYEQYF.

This clone has just one count. J is TRBJ2-5 and V is TRBV7-2, with a tentative D call TRBD1 (6 bases). This CDR3 spans 14 amino acids. Germline values: CDR1 SGHTA, CDR2 FQGNSA. The V end lost 3 bases, the J end lost 5 bases, and 13 bases lay between the germline ends. CDR3 sequence reads: CASSFAGAGETQYF. CDR3 DNA: TGTGCCAGCAGCTTTGCAGGGGCAGGGGAGACCCAGTACTTC.

The gene calls are TRBV11-2 and TRBJ1-3; no definite D call. The length of the CDR3 is 14 residues. Trimming took 5 bases from V and 0 from J, leaving 8 bases between them. Germline values: CDR1 SGHAT, CDR2 FQNNGV. DNA for the CDR3: TGTGCCAGCAGCAGCCAGAGCTCTGGAAACACCATATATTTT. Translation gives CASSSQSSGNTIYF. Complete variable domain (other parts from reference TRBV11-2 and TRBJ1-3): EAGVAQSPRYKIIEKRQSVAFWCNPISGHATLYWYQQILGQGPKLLIQFQNNGVVDDSQLPKDRFSAERLKGVDSTLKIQPAKLEDSAVYLCASSSQSSGNTIYFGEGSWLTVV.

The chain combines TRBV28 with TRBJ2-6, with D perhaps matching TRBD1 (6 bases). CDR3 length equals 17 residues. Germline values: CDR1 MDHEN, CDR2 SYDVKM. V was trimmed by 3 bases and J by 0 bases, leaving 12 bases between them. The CDR3 coding sequence is TGTGCCAGCAGTTTTGGGACATCGTTCTCTGGGGCCAACGTCCTGACTTTC. It codes for CASSFGTSFSGANVLTF.

This chain connects TRBV28 to TRBJ2-3; D call uncertain. CDR1 and CDR2 from the germline V gene are MDHEN and SYDVKM. The CDR3 runs to 14 residues. Trimming took 4 bases from V and 0 from J, leaving 8 bases between them. The CDR3 DNA reads as TGTGCCAGCAGTTCAACCTCTAGCACAGATACGCAGTATTTT. Amino acids: CASSSTSSTDTQYF.

The chain joins TRBV13 to TRBJ2-7; the D gene could be TRBD1 or TRBD2 (5 bases each). The CDR3 loop spans 18 amino acids. V shed 0 bases and J shed 4 bases, with 22 bases lying between them. CDR1 and CDR2 from the germline V gene are PRHDT and FYEKMQ (reference sequence). The CDR3 loop is CASSLGDTQLVGRYEQYF. CDR3 bases: TGTGCCAGCAGCTTAGGGGACACCCAACTGGTGGGGAGATACGAGCAGTACTTC.

V is TRBV2 and J is TRBJ2-3; possible D gene TRBD2, 5 bases. The CDR3 totals 14 residues. Trimming shortened V by 4 bases and J by 5 bases, and 13 bases separated the two germline ends. Germline assignment: CDR1 SNHLY and CDR2 FYNNEI. CDR3 in amino acids: CASSVREGLDTQYF. The CDR3 DNA reads TGTGCCAGCAGTGTTCGCGAGGGATTAGATACGCAGTATTTT.

The rearrangement joins TRBV7-9 to TRBJ2-3; 8 nucleotides agree with TRBD2. The CDR3 covers 17 residues. Trimming at V came to 5 bases and at J to 2 bases, leaving 12 bases not matched to a gene. CDR1 SEHNR and CDR2 FQNEAQ come from the germline V gene (reference sequence). The chain's CDR3 is CASSRGSGGPLTDTQYF. As DNA, the CDR3 is TGTGCCAGCAGCCGAGGGAGCGGGGGACCACTCACAGATACGCAGTATTTT. The whole variable domain, remainder taken from reference TRBV7-9 and TRBJ2-3, is DTGVSQNPRHKITKRGQNVTFRCDPISEHNRLYWYRQTLGQGPEFLTYFQNEAQLEKSRLLSDRFSAERPKGSFSTLEIQRTEQGDSAMYLCASSRGSGGPLTDTQYFGPGTRLTVL.

The chain has TRBV6-1 and TRBJ2-7, with 8 bases fitting TRBD1. The V gene end was trimmed by 6 bases and the J gene end by 2 bases; junction bases not matched to a gene: 6. Per the germline V gene, CDR1 is MNHNS and CDR2 is SASEGT. The CDR3 extends over 14 amino acids. CDR3: CASSNRDRTYEQYF. The CDR3 DNA follows: TGTGCCAGCAGCAACCGGGACAGGACCTACGAGCAGTACTTC.

V gene TRBV2 combines with J gene TRBJ1-1; D may be TRBD1 (6 bases). With 7 bases removed from V and 0 bases from J, the gap between germline ends came to 12 bases. The CDR3 runs 14 residues. CDR1 is SNHLY, CDR2 FYNNEI, per germline. CDR3 DNA sequence: TGTGCCAGCACCCTCCGGGACATGAACACTGAAGCTTTCTTT. This translates into CASTLRDMNTEAFF.

The chain recombines TRBV13 with TRBJ1-5; TRBD1 matches at 7 bases. The CDR3 is made up of 14 amino acids. The germline gives CDR1 PRHDT, CDR2 FYEKMQ (reference sequence). V shed 5 bases, J shed 7 bases, and the junction held 8 bases outside the gene matches. The CDR3 DNA is TGTGCCAGCAGCCCGAAGGGGGCGGGACAGCCCCAGCATTTT. This codes for CASSPKGAGQPQHF.

In DNA form, the CDR3 reads TGCGCCAGCAGCAACCGACAGGGGTACAATGAGCAGTTCTTC. It translates to CASSNRQGYNEQFF. J is TRBJ2-1 and V is TRBV5-1; 8 bases match TRBD1. The CDR3 length is 14 residues. V was pared by 4 bases and J by 4 bases, with 4 bases of the junction left unmatched. Germline loops: CDR1 SGHRS, CDR2 YFSETQ.

The CDR3 DNA is TGTGCCAGCGTGGCCCACAATGGGGAGACCCAGTACTTC. It codes for CASVAHNGETQYF. This rearrangement joins TRBV2 to TRBJ2-5; no clear D gene. This CDR3 contains 13 residues. Trimming removed 8 bases from V and 5 bases from J, with 15 bases in between. Germline CDR1 is SNHLY and CDR2 is FYNNEI.

V gene TRBV15 combines with J gene TRBJ1-3; D not certain. CDR1 is LNHNV, CDR2 YYDKDF, per germline (reference sequence). The CDR3 spans 13 residues. V shed 4 bases and J shed 8 bases, with 12 bases lying between them. DNA for the CDR3: TGTGCCACCAGCACCTCGACCGGTTACACCATATATTTT. Residues: CATSTSTGYTIYF.